The 24 T cell receptor beta chains given below trace back to one sample, sequenced in a study of shared clonotypes between healthy human individuals. Repertoires were generated with immunoSEQ multiplex PCR, while TCRdb's copy carries only in-frame clones and drops some. The sample includes around 1,100,000 clones, approximately 75% of them seen just once. Sequenced: memory CD4+ T cells from PBMCs. Subset reported: CD45RA-negative fraction. The receptors here all came from a man younger than 35 in good health. Some clones in this sample may be carry-over from other donors' samples.

This chain joins TRBV5-1 and TRBJ1-2, with TRBD1 matching 8 bases. Germline V gene sequence: CDR1 SGHRS, CDR2 YFSETQ. V dropped 4 bases and J dropped 7; count of bases not matched to a gene: 9. This CDR3 has 14 residues. The CDR3 region is CASSLGQGTFGYTF. The CDR3 bases are TGCGCCAGCAGCCTCGGACAGGGTACGTTTGGCTACACCTTC.

The chain recombines TRBV11-2 with TRBJ2-1; D is unclear. This CDR3 contains 12 residues. The V and J ends lost 2 bases and 6 bases respectively, with 5 bases between them. Germline lookup yields CDR1 SGHAT and CDR2 FQNNGV. The CDR3 nucleotides read TGTGCCAGCAGCTTACTTAGCAATGAGCAGTTCTTC. Amino acid sequence: CASSLLSNEQFF.

The chain recombines TRBV27 with TRBJ2-3; 10 bases map to TRBD2. The germline CDR1 and CDR2 sequences are MNHEY and SMNVEV (reference sequence). CDR3 length: 18 amino acids. The junction had 16 bases not matched to a gene; V was cut back by 8 bases and J by 2 bases. In DNA form, the CDR3 reads TGTGCCAGCCGCACACTCGCAGAACTAGCGGGATACACAGATACGCAGTATTTT. It encodes CASRTLAELAGYTDTQYF.

This rearrangement joins TRBV18 to TRBJ2-7; TRBD2 matches 7 bases. J lost 0 bases, V lost 8 bases, and 10 bases had no gene match. The CDR3 has 15 amino acids. Germline V gene data show CDR1 as KGHSH and CDR2 as LQKENI. The CDR3 reads CASARDYQSSYEQYF. CDR3 bases: TGTGCCAGCGCCAGGGACTACCAAAGCTCCTACGAGCAGTACTTC.

The J gene is TRBJ1-5, the V gene TRBV27; D is perhaps TRBD1 (5 bases). The CDR3 sequence is 16 residues long. Trimming cost V 6 bases and J 1 base, with 16 bases left between them. Germline CDR1 MNHEY, CDR2 SMNVEV (reference sequence). As DNA, the CDR3 is TGTGCCAGCAGGGGGGGGACCGCGGCGAGCAATCAGCCCCAGCATTTT. It is translated as CASRGGTAASNQPQHF.

The chain combines TRBV9 with TRBJ1-5; D not certain. With 3 bases removed from V and 7 bases from J, the gap between germline ends came to 14 bases. The CDR3 extends over 14 amino acids. The germline V gene has CDR1 SGDLS and CDR2 YYNGEE. The CDR3 here is CASSGEGIGQPQHF. As DNA, the CDR3 is TGTGCCAGCAGCGGAGAGGGAATTGGGCAGCCCCAGCATTTT. The full variable domain, completed using reference TRBV9 and TRBJ1-5, is DSGVTQTPKHLITATGQRVTLRCSPRSGDLSVYWYQQSLDQGLQFLIQYYNGEERAKGNILERFSAQQFPDLHSELNLSSLELGDSALYFCASSGEGIGQPQHFGDGTRLSIL.

This clone came up a few times. The CDR3 DNA sequence: TGCGCCAGCAGCCAAGTCGGGACATTCACAGATACGCAGTATTTT. It is translated as CASSQVGTFTDTQYF. The gene calls are TRBV4-1 and TRBJ2-3, with D possibly TRBD1 on 6 matching bases. Germline loops: CDR1 MGHRA, CDR2 YSYEKL. The CDR3 is 15 residues long. Trimming stripped 1 base from V and 2 bases from J, with 10 bases between.

The chain recombines TRBV5-1 with TRBJ2-2; D is unresolved. The CDR3 length is 17 residues. Germline values: CDR1 SGHRS, CDR2 YFSETQ. The ends were cut back, 4 bases at V and 0 bases at J, with 16 bases in the middle. This CDR3 reads CASSPFRMDSNTGELFF. CDR3 in DNA: TGCGCCAGCAGCCCCTTCCGGATGGATTCGAACACCGGGGAGCTGTTTTTT.

This chain joins TRBV25-1 and TRBJ1-5, with TRBD1 as a possible D gene (5 bases). Germline assignment: CDR1 MGHDK and CDR2 SYGVNS. V was shortened by 7 bases and J by 4 bases, with 11 bases between the two germline ends. CDR3 length: 13 amino acids. This CDR3 is CASTGYGNQPQHF. CDR3 nucleotides: TGTGCCAGCACAGGGTACGGGAATCAGCCCCAGCATTTT.

The CDR3 DNA reads TGTGCCAGCAGTGATCAGCAGGCCGACTATGGCTACACCTTC. Protein sequence: CASSDQQADYGYTF. The rearrangement joins TRBV2 to TRBJ1-2; D unclear. V lost 3 bases, J lost 3 bases, and 11 bases lay in between. The germline V gene encodes CDR1 SNHLY and CDR2 FYNNEI. This CDR3 is 14 amino acids long.

The V call is TRBV27, the J call TRBJ1-2, with D unclear. V was cut by 11 bases and J by 7 bases, with 14 bases left in between. Per the germline V gene, CDR1 is MNHEY and CDR2 is SMNVEV (reference sequence). This CDR3 region has 11 residues. CDR3 region: CAGPHDGGYTF. The CDR3 region has the DNA TGTGCCGGCCCACACGACGGTGGCTACACCTTC.

The chain couples TRBV29-1 to TRBJ1-2; D is uncertain. The CDR3 loop spans 15 amino acids. V was trimmed by 1 base and J by 0 bases, leaving 12 bases between them. The V gene's germline CDR1 is SQVTM and CDR2 ANQGSEA. CDR3 DNA: TGCAGCGTTGAAGGGTCGCCTTCAGCTAACTATGGCTACACCTTC. This codes for CSVEGSPSANYGYTF.

This clone was observed a handful of times. The chain uses TRBV28 and TRBJ2-1; 8 bases line up with TRBD2. V was clipped by 0 bases and J by 4 bases; unmatched bases: 11. The germline V gene encodes CDR1 MDHEN and CDR2 SYDVKM. CDR3 length: 18 residues. The CDR3 DNA reads TGTGCCAGCAGTTTATGGTCCCGACCGTCTAGCGGGTACAATGAGCAGTTCTTC. Protein: CASSLWSRPSSGYNEQFF.

The V and J genes are TRBV5-1 and TRBJ1-1; weak D call: TRBD1 (6 bases). Trimming cost V 7 bases and J 1 base, with 11 bases left between them. Per germline, CDR1 SGHRS and CDR2 YFSETQ. This CDR3 comprises 13 residues. CDR3 sequence (DNA): TGCGCCAGCGGACAGACAGGGAACACTGAAGCTTTCTTT. Residues: CASGQTGNTEAFF.

This clone was counted only a few times. V gene TRBV29-1 combines with J gene TRBJ1-1; D might be TRBD1 (6 bases). Trimming removed 7 bases at V and 3 bases at J, with 15 bases between. The CDR3 is made up of 13 amino acids. From germline, CDR1 is SQVTM and CDR2 ANQGSEA. The CDR3 nucleotides are TGCAGCGCGGGGATGGGGGCCTACACTGAAGCTTTCTTT. Protein product: CSAGMGAYTEAFF.

The V gene is TRBV7-9, the J gene TRBJ1-6; a possible D gene is TRBD1 (5 bases). Germline V lookup: CDR1 SEHNR, CDR2 FQNEAQ (reference sequence). CDR3 length: 15 residues. Trimming removed 3 bases from V and 6 bases from J, with 12 bases in between. The CDR3 DNA sequence: TGTGCCAGCAGCTTGGGGGACGGGAGTAATTCACCCCTCCACTTT. As protein: CASSLGDGSNSPLHF. The variable domain in full, with the rest retrieved from reference TRBV7-9 and TRBJ1-6, is DTGVSQNPRHKITKRGQNVTFRCDPISEHNRLYWYRQTLGQGPEFLTYFQNEAQLEKSRLLSDRFSAERPKGSFSTLEIQRTEQGDSAMYLCASSLGDGSNSPLHFGNGTRLTVT.

CDR3 region: CASTTNLAVNTGELFF. In DNA, the CDR3 is TGTGCCAGCACCACCAACCTAGCGGTGAACACCGGGGAGCTGTTTTTT. V is TRBV7-6 and J is TRBJ2-2; 7 nucleotides agree with TRBD2. Germline-derived CDR1 and CDR2 are SGHVS and FNYEAQ. The length of the CDR3 is 16 residues. V shed 7 bases, J shed 1 base, and the junction held 9 bases outside the gene matches.

The genes are TRBV2 and TRBJ2-7; D perhaps matches TRBD2 (6 bases). The V gene lost 7 bases and the J gene lost 0 bases, with 16 bases spanning the gap. The germline V gene has CDR1 SNHLY and CDR2 FYNNEI. This CDR3 has 15 amino acids. This CDR3 is CASKITAGSSYEQYF. The CDR3 nucleotides read TGTGCCAGCAAGATAACGGCGGGAAGCTCCTACGAGCAGTACTTC.

The CDR3 sequence is CASSPRDSIDYGYTF. The CDR3 DNA is TGTGCCAGCTCACCACGCGACAGCATAGACTATGGCTACACCTTC. The chain couples TRBV18 to TRBJ1-2; tentatively, D is TRBD1 (5 bases). Per the germline V gene, CDR1 is KGHSH and CDR2 is LQKENI. With 1 base removed from V and 3 bases from J, the gap between germline ends came to 12 bases. This CDR3 is 15 amino acids long.

The chain employs TRBV5-1 and TRBJ1-2; no clear D. Per germline, CDR1 SGHRS and CDR2 YFSETQ. Trimming removed 0 bases at V and 5 bases at J, with 14 bases between. CDR3 size: 15 residues. The CDR3 protein is CASSLGSGLRYGYTF. CDR3 DNA sequence: TGCGCCAGCAGCTTGGGAAGCGGATTGCGATATGGCTACACCTTC.

The chain has TRBV7-9 and TRBJ2-1; 8 bases agree with TRBD2. The trim removed 3 bases at V and 9 bases at J, leaving 7 bases unmatched. The CDR3 runs 14 residues. Germline assignment: CDR1 SEHNR and CDR2 FQNEAQ (reference sequence). The DNA for the CDR3 is TGTGCCAGCAGCTTTAGCGGGACCCTCGGTGAGCAGTTCTTC. Its protein product is CASSFSGTLGEQFF.

This sequence joins TRBV28 and TRBJ2-5; possibly TRBD2 for D (6 bases). CDR1 is MDHEN, CDR2 SYDVKM, per germline. The CDR3 has 17 amino acids. Trimming pared 8 bases from V and 5 bases from J, leaving 27 bases between. The CDR3 coding sequence is TGTGCCAGCCGCCGCGCCGCCGGGAGACCGATTTGGGAGACCCAGTACTTC. Translation: CASRRAAGRPIWETQYF.

V is TRBV21-1 and J is TRBJ1-1; the table's D call of TRBD1 was not tested on the DNA. TRBV21-1 is a pseudogene. This CDR3 spans 16 amino acids. This chain's CDR3 is CASSKRIPGTGREAFF. DNA for the CDR3: TGTGCCAGCAGCAAAAGGATACCGGGAACAGGGAGAGAAGCTTTCTTT.

In this sample, this clone turned up once. V usage is TRBV27 and J usage is TRBJ1-2; 7 positions match TRBD1. Germline-derived CDR1 and CDR2 are MNHEY and SMNVEV (reference sequence). The CDR3 is 13 amino acids. J gave up 2 bases and V 5 bases, and 2 bases lay outside the gene matches. The CDR3 region has the DNA TGTGCCAGCAGTCAGGGACAGAACTATGGCTACACCTTC. Translated, it gives CASSQGQNYGYTF.